Below, 8 T cell receptor beta chains from the same sample are listed, as sequenced in a study of T cell clones after liver transplantation. Clones were sequenced by immunoSEQ multiplex PCR, and TCRdb holds only the in-frame ones, with some missing. The table records 95,000 to 110,000 clones, roughly four fifths of them present only once. The starting material was CD4+ T cells from blood, obtained before liver transplant. These receptors were obtained from a human donor who received a liver transplant.

The chain combines TRBV19 with TRBJ1-6; 9 bases fit TRBD1. V was clipped by 9 bases and J by 6 bases; unmatched bases: 3. From germline, CDR1 is LNHDA and CDR2 SQIVND (reference sequence). There are 13 residues in the CDR3. The CDR3 nucleotides are TGTGCCAGCGGGGACAGGGCTAATTCACCCCTCCACTTT. It translates to CASGDRANSPLHF.

The chain employs TRBV6-6 and TRBJ2-3; D ambiguous. Germline assignment: CDR1 MNHNY and CDR2 SVGAGI (reference sequence). The germline V and J ends were trimmed by 6 bases and 7 bases, with 20 bases remaining between them. The CDR3 is 15 amino acids. CDR3 loop: CASSPPAPSRYTQYF. The CDR3 coding sequence is TGTGCCAGCAGCCCACCTGCCCCCTCCAGATATACGCAGTATTTT.

The chain uses TRBV7-2 and TRBJ1-1; D is possibly TRBD1 (6 bases). V lost 0 bases, J lost 7 bases, and 15 bases lay in between. This CDR3 is built from 15 residues. Germline CDR1 SGHTA, CDR2 FQGNSA. Here the CDR3 DNA reads TGTGCCAGCAGCTTAGCGCAGGGGTGGGTGGGTGAAGCTTTCTTT. It translates to CASSLAQGWVGEAFF.

This clone has only one observation. J is TRBJ1-1 and V is TRBV11-2; unclear D gene. Trimming shortened V by 1 base and J by 11 bases, and 8 bases separated the two germline ends. Germline-derived CDR1 and CDR2 are SGHAT and FQNNGV. The length of the CDR3 is 11 residues. The CDR3 DNA follows: TGTGCCAGCAGCTTAGCCGGGAGGGCTTTCTTT. Protein: CASSLAGRAFF. Based on the CDR3 plus reference TRBV11-2 and TRBJ1-1, the full variable domain is EAGVAQSPRYKIIEKRQSVAFWCNPISGHATLYWYQQILGQGPKLLIQFQNNGVVDDSQLPKDRFSAERLKGVDSTLKIQPAKLEDSAVYLCASSLAGRAFFGQGTRLTVV.

This rearrangement joins TRBV29-1 to TRBJ2-7; D might be TRBD2 (6 bases). The length of the CDR3 is 11 residues. The germline V gene has CDR1 SQVTM and CDR2 ANQGSEA. V was trimmed by 7 bases and J by 5 bases, leaving 12 bases between them. CDR3 sequence: CSGAEGNEQYF. In nucleotides, the CDR3 is TGCAGCGGGGCGGAGGGGAACGAGCAGTACTTC.

CDR3 nucleotides: TGTGCCAGCAGTGAAGGGCATGGGACAACCTACGAGCAGTACTTC. It yields the protein CASSEGHGTTYEQYF. J is TRBJ2-7 and V is TRBV6-1; a possible D gene is TRBD1 (6 bases). This CDR3 comprises 15 residues. V lost 1 base and J 2 bases, leaving 12 bases between the germline ends. Germline loops: CDR1 MNHNS, CDR2 SASEGT.

The chain links TRBV6-1 to TRBJ2-1; D is unclear. Germline lookup yields CDR1 MNHNS and CDR2 SASEGT. V was clipped by 2 bases and J by 3 bases, with 11 bases between them. The CDR3 is 15 amino acids. The CDR3 nucleotides are TGTGCCAGCAGTGAATGGGGTACGGACTACAATGAGCAGTTCTTC. As protein: CASSEWGTDYNEQFF.

J is TRBJ1-3 and V is TRBV29-1; 8 positions match TRBD1. This CDR3 is built from 15 residues. The germline CDR1 and CDR2 sequences are SQVTM and ANQGSEA. The V segment lost 1 base and the J segment 5 bases; nucleotides outside the gene matches: 7. CDR3 sequence reads: CSVEAVDRARNTIYF. The CDR3 coding sequence is TGCAGCGTTGAAGCCGTGGACAGGGCGAGAAACACCATATATTTT.